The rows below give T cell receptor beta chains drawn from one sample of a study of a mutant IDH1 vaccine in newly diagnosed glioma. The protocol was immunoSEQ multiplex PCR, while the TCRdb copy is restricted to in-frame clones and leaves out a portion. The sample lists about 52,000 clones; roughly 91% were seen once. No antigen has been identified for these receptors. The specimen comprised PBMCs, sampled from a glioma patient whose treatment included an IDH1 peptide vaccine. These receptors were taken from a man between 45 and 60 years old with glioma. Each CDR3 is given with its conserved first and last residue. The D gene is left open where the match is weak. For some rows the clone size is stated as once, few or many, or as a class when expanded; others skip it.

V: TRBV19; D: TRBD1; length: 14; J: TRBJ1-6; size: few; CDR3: CASKTGTGGSPLHF; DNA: TGTGCCAGTAAGACCGGGACAGGGGGTTCACCCCTCCACTTT
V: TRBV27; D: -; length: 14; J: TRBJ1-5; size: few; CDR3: CATSPGNSNQPQHF; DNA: TGTGCCACCTCTCCAGGGAATAGCAATCAGCCCCAGCATTTT
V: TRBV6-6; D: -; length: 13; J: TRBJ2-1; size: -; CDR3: CASSYSRSGEQFF; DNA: TGTGCCAGCAGTTACTCGCGGAGCGGAGAGCAGTTCTTC
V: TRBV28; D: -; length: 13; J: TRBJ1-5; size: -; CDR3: CASAKNLNQPQHF; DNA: TGTGCCAGCGCCAAGAACCTAAATCAGCCCCAGCATTTT
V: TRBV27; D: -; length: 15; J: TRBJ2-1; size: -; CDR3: CASSFLTRGLNEQFF; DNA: TGTGCCAGCAGTTTCTTGACGCGGGGGCTCAATGAGCAGTTCTTC
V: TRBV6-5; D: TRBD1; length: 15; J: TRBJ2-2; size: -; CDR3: CASRQGGSGTGELFF; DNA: TGTGCCAGCAGACAGGGGGGATCGGGCACCGGGGAGCTGTTTTTT
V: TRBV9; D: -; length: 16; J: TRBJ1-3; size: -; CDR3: CASSLRQGNSGNTIYF; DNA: TGTGCCAGCAGCCTTCGTCAGGGTAACTCTGGAAACACCATATATTTT
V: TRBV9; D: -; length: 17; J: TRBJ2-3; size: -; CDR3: CASSAAGGTPSTDTQYF; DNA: TGTGCCAGCTCCGCCGCCGGAGGGACACCTAGCACAGATACGCAGTATTTT
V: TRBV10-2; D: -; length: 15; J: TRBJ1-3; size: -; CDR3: CASSESSTPGNTIYF; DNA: TGCGCCAGCAGTGAGTCCTCTACCCCGGGAAACACCATATATTTT
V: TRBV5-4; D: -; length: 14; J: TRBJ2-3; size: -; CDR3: CASSLSSSTDTQYF; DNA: TGTGCCAGCAGCTTGTCATCTAGCACAGATACGCAGTATTTT
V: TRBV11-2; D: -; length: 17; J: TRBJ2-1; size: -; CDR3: CASRSTGPVMGHNEQFF; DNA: TGTGCCAGCAGGTCAACCGGGCCCGTAATGGGGCACAATGAGCAGTTCTTC
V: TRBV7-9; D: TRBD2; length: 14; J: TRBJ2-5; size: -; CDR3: CASRHGGGPETQYF; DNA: TGTGCCAGCAGGCACGGGGGGGGCCCAGAGACCCAGTACTTC
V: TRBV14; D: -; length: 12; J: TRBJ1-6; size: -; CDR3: CASSLHNSPLHF; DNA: TGTGCCAGCAGCCTGCATAATTCACCCCTCCACTTT
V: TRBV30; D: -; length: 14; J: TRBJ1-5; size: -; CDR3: CAWDTGTSNQPQHF; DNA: TGTGCCTGGGACACCGGGACAAGCAATCAGCCCCAGCATTTT
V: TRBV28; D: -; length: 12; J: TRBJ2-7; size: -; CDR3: CATRGHTYEQYF; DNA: TGTGCCACTCGGGGCCATACCTACGAGCAGTACTTC
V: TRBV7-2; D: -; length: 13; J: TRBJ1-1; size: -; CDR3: CASSRPLNTEAFF; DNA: TGTGCCAGCAGCCGACCTCTGAACACTGAAGCTTTCTTT
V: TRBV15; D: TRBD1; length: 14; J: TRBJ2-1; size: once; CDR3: CATSRGTGINEQFF; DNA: TGTGCCACCAGCCGAGGGACAGGGATCAATGAGCAGTTCTTC
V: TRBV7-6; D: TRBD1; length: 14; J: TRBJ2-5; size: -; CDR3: CASSQDRVQETQYF; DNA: TGTGCCAGCAGCCAAGACAGGGTTCAAGAGACCCAGTACTTC
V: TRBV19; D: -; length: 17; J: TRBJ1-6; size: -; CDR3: CASRRTIPSSYNSPLHF; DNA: TGTGCCAGTAGGCGGACGATACCAAGCTCCTATAATTCACCCCTCCACTTT
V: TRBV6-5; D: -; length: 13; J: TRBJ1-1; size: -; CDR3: CASSRQRPTEAFF; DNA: TGTGCCAGCAGTCGGCAGCGCCCCACTGAAGCTTTCTTT
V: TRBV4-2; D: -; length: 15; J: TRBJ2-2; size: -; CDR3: CASSQVSGADGELFF; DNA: TGTGCCAGCAGCCAAGTAAGCGGAGCGGACGGGGAGCTGTTTTTT
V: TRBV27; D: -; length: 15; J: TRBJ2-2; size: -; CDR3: CASSFTDMYAGELFF; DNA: TGTGCCAGCAGTTTCACGGACATGTACGCCGGGGAGCTGTTTTTT
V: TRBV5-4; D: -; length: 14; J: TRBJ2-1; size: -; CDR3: CASSLNALPYEQFF; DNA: TGTGCCAGCAGCTTGAATGCGCTCCCATATGAGCAGTTCTTC
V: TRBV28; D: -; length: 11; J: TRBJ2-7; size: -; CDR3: CASRLGYEQYF; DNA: TGTGCCAGCAGATTGGGTTACGAGCAGTACTTC
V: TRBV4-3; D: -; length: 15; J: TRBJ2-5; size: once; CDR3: CASSRSQGYQETQYF; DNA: TGCGCCAGCAGCCGCAGCCAGGGGTACCAAGAGACCCAGTACTTC
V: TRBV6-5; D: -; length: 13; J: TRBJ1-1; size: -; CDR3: CASGLGQNNVAFF; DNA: TGTGCCAGCGGCTTAGGGCAAAATAATGTCGCTTTCTTT
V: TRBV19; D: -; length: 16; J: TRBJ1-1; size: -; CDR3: CASNGGAGQRNTEAFF; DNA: TGTGCCAGTAATGGGGGTGCAGGGCAAAGGAACACTGAAGCTTTCTTT
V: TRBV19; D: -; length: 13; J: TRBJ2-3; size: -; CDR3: CASSVLFGDTQYF; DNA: TGTGCCAGTAGTGTCCTCTTTGGGGATACGCAGTATTTT